These 17 T cell receptor beta chains share one sample of origin, sequenced in a study of Graves' ophthalmopathy and Graves' hyperthyroidism. CDR3 regions of TCR beta were amplified from RNA transcripts. First-round RT-PCR relied on HTBI primers, and a second-round multiplex PCR came next. TCRdb used MiXCR to reprocess the multiplex PCR reads, holding one entry per CDR3 protein. The sample consists of about 1.1 million distinct CDR3 sequences, about 35% of them appearing once. Sequencing input: peripheral blood or thyroid tissue (not recorded which). Receptors were obtained from an adult man with Graves' hyperthyroidism.

This sequence joins TRBV12-3 or TRBV12-4 and TRBJ1-5; tentative D call: TRBD1 (5 bases). The CDR3 sequence is 15 residues long. Trimming pared 6 bases from V and 4 bases from J, leaving 16 bases between. The CDR3 region has the DNA TGTGCCAGCAGCCATGAACAGGTGATTAATCAGCCCCAGCATTTT. Translating gives CASSHEQVINQPQHF.

There are many counts of this clonotype. The rearrangement uses TRBV6-5 and TRBJ1-2; tentative D call: TRBD1 (5 bases). This CDR3 spans 13 amino acids. Trimming pared 6 bases from V and 4 bases from J, leaving 12 bases between. CDR1 and CDR2 from the germline V gene are MNHEY and SVGAGI. This chain's CDR3 is CASRPGPIYGYTF. The CDR3 DNA sequence: TGTGCCAGCAGGCCGGGACCGATCTATGGCTACACCTTC.

V gene TRBV10-3 combines with J gene TRBJ1-5; D is possibly TRBD1 (5 bases). The germline gives CDR1 ENHRY, CDR2 SYGVKD. Deletions cut 0 bases from V and 13 bases from J, with 19 bases between. The CDR3 spans 15 residues. CDR3 nucleotide sequence: TGTGCCATCAGTGAGTCTTGGGGGTCGTTAGGTATGCAGCATTTT. Translated: CAISESWGSLGMQHF.

Notes on this clonotype: The final CDR3 position lacks the conserved phenylalanine or tryptophan, pointing to a likely read error. The limits of the CDR3 on the DNA are not certain, so only TCRdb's listed CDR3 is given. The chain is built from TRBV9 and TRBJ1-6; the table's TRBD1 call for D was not verified on the DNA. Germline values: CDR1 SGDLS, CDR2 YYNGEE. Inclusive of both ends, the CDR3 amounts to 8 amino acids. CDR3 sequence reads: CASSAKGA.

The chain couples TRBV29-1 to TRBJ1-5; possible D gene TRBD1, 5 bases. The CDR3 runs to 13 residues. With 4 bases removed from V and 3 bases from J, the gap between germline ends came to 10 bases. CDR1 and CDR2 from the germline V gene are SQVTM and ANQGSEA. The CDR3 spells CSVGGTDNQPQHF. The CDR3 DNA reads TGCAGCGTTGGGGGGACGGACAATCAGCCCCAGCATTTT.

The chain combines TRBV6-5 with TRBJ2-7, with 9 nucleotides matching TRBD1. The germline gives CDR1 MNHEY, CDR2 SVGAGI. The CDR3 covers 16 residues. V shed 0 bases and J 4 bases; nucleotides not matched to a gene: 7. The chain's CDR3 is CASSYSEDRGPYEQYF. The DNA for the CDR3 is TGTGCCAGCAGTTACTCGGAGGACAGGGGCCCGTACGAGCAGTACTTC.

This clonotype showed up many times. J is TRBJ2-7 and V is TRBV2; D is possibly TRBD1 (6 bases). The CDR3 has 14 residues. V gave up 6 bases and J gave up 2 bases, with 14 bases separating them. Germline V gene lookup returns CDR1 SNHLY and CDR2 FYNNEI. The CDR3: CASSAGRGTYEQYF. The CDR3 nucleotides are TGTGCCAGCAGCGCCGGAAGGGGGACCTACGAGCAGTACTTC.

This clonotype showed up many times. The chain links TRBV5-8 to TRBJ2-5; D may be TRBD2 (6 bases). The length of the CDR3 is 14 residues. V was cut by 5 bases and J by 2 bases, with 13 bases left in between. Germline CDR1 and CDR2: SGHTS and YDEGEE. CDR3 sequence (DNA): TGTGCCAGCAGTTTAACTAGCAGACAAGAGACCCAGTACTTC. Residues: CASSLTSRQETQYF. The entire variable domain, with the rest obtained from reference TRBV5-8 and TRBJ2-5, is as follows: EAGVTQSPTHLIKTRGQQATLRCSPISGHTSVYWYQQALGLGLQFLLWYDEGEERNRGNFPPRFSGRQFPNYSSELNVNALELEDSALYLCASSLTSRQETQYFGPGTRLLVL.

This clonotype came up many times. The rearrangement uses TRBV12-3 or TRBV12-4 and TRBJ1-1; weak D call: TRBD1 (5 bases). This CDR3 comprises 14 residues. Trimming stripped 6 bases from V and 1 base from J, with 12 bases between. In DNA, the CDR3 is TGTGCCAGCAGATACCGACAGTCGAACACTGAAGCTTTCTTT. This gives the protein CASRYRQSNTEAFF.

In regard to this clonotype: One end of the junction fails to match germline, which may point to a read error. The chain recombines TRBV10-3 with TRBJ2-5; TRBD2 aligns across 14 bases. This CDR3 comprises 16 residues. CDR1 ENHRY and CDR2 SYGVKD come from the germline V gene. Here the CDR3 DNA reads TGTGCCATCAGCACCGGGACTAGCGGGGGTACCTTTCTGGAGGAATTC. It translates to CAISTGTSGGTFLEEF.

This clonotype appeared many times. The chain couples TRBV7-2 to TRBJ2-2; tentatively, D is TRBD2 (5 bases). The V end was cut by 4 bases, the J end by 2 bases, with 14 bases between. Germline CDR1 and CDR2: SGHTA and FQGNSA. The CDR3 loop spans 16 amino acids. The CDR3 DNA follows: TGTGCCAGCAGCTCTACCGCGGGCTACAACACCGGGGAGCTGTTTTTT. Translated, it gives CASSSTAGYNTGELFF.

In this sample, this clonotype turned up a few times. Relative to the germline gene, one junction end is altered; a read error may explain this. The chain couples TRBV7-2 to TRBJ2-5; 13 bases are a match to TRBD2. This CDR3 has 16 amino acids. Germline V CDR1 and CDR2: SGHTA, FQGNSA. CDR3: CASSTPGLAGMETRYF. CDR3 in DNA: TGTGCCAGCAGCACACCGGGACTAGCGGGAATGGAGACCCGGTACTTC.

This rearrangement joins TRBV7-2 to TRBJ2-5; D not resolved. V lost 1 base and J lost 5, with 14 bases in between. The CDR3 covers 15 residues. Germline lookup yields CDR1 SGHTA and CDR2 FQGNSA. DNA of the CDR3: TGTGCCAGCAGCTTAGATCCTGTGAACGGGGAGACCCAGTACTTC. This codes for CASSLDPVNGETQYF.

This clonotype showed up many times. The chain has TRBV19 and TRBJ1-5; a weak D match, TRBD1 (5 bases). CDR1 LNHDA and CDR2 SQIVND come from the germline V gene (reference sequence). Deletions cut 3 bases from V and 0 bases from J, with 12 bases between. The CDR3 totals 16 residues. The CDR3 region is CASSITGTPSNQPQHF. Here the CDR3 DNA reads TGTGCCAGTAGTATCACGGGGACCCCTAGCAATCAGCCCCAGCATTTT.

This clonotype was counted ten times or more. The chain is built from TRBV5-1 and TRBJ1-1, with 8 bases aligning to TRBD1. CDR3 length: 16 amino acids. Germline lookup yields CDR1 SGHRS and CDR2 YFSETQ. The V gene end was trimmed by 1 base and the J gene end by 0 bases; junction bases not matched to a gene: 5. The CDR3 nucleotides are TGCGCCAGCAGCTTGCAGGGGGCTGAAATGAACACTGAAGCTTTCTTT. It specifies CASSLQGAEMNTEAFF.

This clonotype was observed once. A much larger clonotype is one base distant, so this may be a read error. The chain employs TRBV11-2 and TRBJ1-4; D gene unclear. This CDR3 is built from 16 residues. Germline V gene sequence: CDR1 SGHAT, CDR2 FQNNGV. In nucleotides, the CDR3 is TGTGCCAGCAGCTTATTCGGCCCTAGGTCGAGTGAAAAACTGCTTTTT. Its translation: CASSLFGPRSSEKLLF.

This CDR3 is CASSRTGGRTDTQYF. The DNA of the CDR3 is TGTGCCAGCAGCCGGACAGGGGGACGGACAGATACGCAGTATTTT. J is TRBJ2-3 and V is TRBV9; 10 nucleotides align to TRBD1. The CDR3 is 15 amino acids. Germline CDR1 and CDR2: SGDLS and YYNGEE. The junction had 5 bases not matched to a gene; V was cut back by 4 bases and J by 3 bases.